This T cell receptor beta chain is drawn from a study of radiation and T cells in renal cell carcinoma. Study overall: Nephrectomy followed 15 Gy stereotactic body radiation by 4 weeks.

Germline-derived CDR1 and CDR2 are SGHTA and FQGNSA. V dropped 5 bases and J dropped 0 bases, with 11 bases sitting between them. The CDR3 totals 15 residues. TCRdb's copy holds only in-frame clones and misses some; the assay was immunoSEQ multiplex PCR. The data show 150,000 or so clones, around nine tenths seen once. The time point here: baseline pretreatment blood. Treatment given: 15 Gy SBRT to primary tumor, nephrectomy 4 weeks later. After SBRT, blood was collected at 2 and 4 weeks, plus baseline. Clear cell pathology was present in this patient's renal cell carcinoma. The genes are TRBV7-2 and TRBJ1-3; the D is unclear. Sequenced here: blood, sampled from a patient whose treatment included radiotherapy and nephrectomy. The TCR comes from a woman in her 50s with renal cell carcinoma. This CDR3 reads CASSPAPGSGNTIYF. CDR3 DNA sequence: TGTGCCAGCAGCCCGGCCCCGGGCTCTGGAAACACCATATATTTT.